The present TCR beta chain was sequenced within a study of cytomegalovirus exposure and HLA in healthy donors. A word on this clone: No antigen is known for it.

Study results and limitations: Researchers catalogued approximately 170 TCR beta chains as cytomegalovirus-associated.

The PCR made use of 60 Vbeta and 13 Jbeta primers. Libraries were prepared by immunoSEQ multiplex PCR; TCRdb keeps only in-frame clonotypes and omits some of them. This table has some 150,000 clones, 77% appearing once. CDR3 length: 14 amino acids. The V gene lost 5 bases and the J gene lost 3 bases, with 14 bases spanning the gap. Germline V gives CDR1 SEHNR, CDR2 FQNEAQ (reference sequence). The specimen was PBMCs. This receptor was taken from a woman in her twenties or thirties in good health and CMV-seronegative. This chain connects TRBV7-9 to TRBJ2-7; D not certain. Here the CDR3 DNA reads TGTGCCAGCAGCCCTGCCTACCTGTACTACGAGCAGTACTTC. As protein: CASSPAYLYYEQYF. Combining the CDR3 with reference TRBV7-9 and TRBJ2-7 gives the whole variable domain DTGVSQNPRHKITKRGQNVTFRCDPISEHNRLYWYRQTLGQGPEFLTYFQNEAQLEKSRLLSDRFSAERPKGSFSTLEIQRTEQGDSAMYLCASSPAYLYYEQYFGPGTRLTVT.